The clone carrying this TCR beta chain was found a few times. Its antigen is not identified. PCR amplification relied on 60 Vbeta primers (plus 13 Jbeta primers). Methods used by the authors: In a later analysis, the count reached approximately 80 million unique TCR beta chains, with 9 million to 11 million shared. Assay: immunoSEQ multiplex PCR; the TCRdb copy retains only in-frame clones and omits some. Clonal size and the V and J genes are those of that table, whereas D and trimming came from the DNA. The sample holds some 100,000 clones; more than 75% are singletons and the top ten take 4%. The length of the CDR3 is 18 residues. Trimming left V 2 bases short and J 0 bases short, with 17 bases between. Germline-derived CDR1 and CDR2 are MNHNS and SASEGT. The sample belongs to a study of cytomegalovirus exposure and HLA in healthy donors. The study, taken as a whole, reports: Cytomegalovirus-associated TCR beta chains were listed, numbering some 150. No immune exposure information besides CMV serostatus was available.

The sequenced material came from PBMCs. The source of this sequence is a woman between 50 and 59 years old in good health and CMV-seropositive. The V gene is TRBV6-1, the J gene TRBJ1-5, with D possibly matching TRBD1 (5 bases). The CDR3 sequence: CASSENYPGLVSNQPQHF. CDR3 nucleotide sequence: TGTGCCAGCAGTGAAAACTATCCGGGACTGGTTAGCAATCAGCCCCAGCATTTT.